These T cell receptor beta chains were read from a single sample in a study of T cells in Graves' hyperthyroidism and ophthalmopathy. TCRdb redid the calling of the multiplex PCR reads with MiXCR, one entry per CDR3 protein. This sample has 340,000 or so distinct CDR3 sequences, with 16% found just once. The sequenced sample was blood. These receptors all come from a man aged 25-45 years with Graves' hyperthyroidism. Both conserved end residues are part of each CDR3.

length | J | V | CDR3
13 | TRBJ1-2 | TRBV10-2 | CASSPWDLYGYTF
13 | TRBJ1-1 | TRBV29-1 | CSVERQGNTEAFF
13 | TRBJ1-5 | TRBV20-1 | CSAKDRVGQPQHF
17 | TRBJ1-1 | TRBV9 | CASSVGQGRGKNTEAFF
15 | TRBJ2-7 | TRBV7-9 | CASSLGDPQSYEQYF
14 | TRBJ2-1 | TRBV20-1 | CSARGRGSYNEQFF
14 | TRBJ2-1 | TRBV5-1 | CASSLAQAYNEQFF
13 | TRBJ2-3 | TRBV10-3 | CAISVSRTDTQYF
15 | TRBJ2-7 | TRBV7-9 | CASSLGWGGSYEQYF
15 | TRBJ2-7 | TRBV7-9 | CASSSGTSGSYEQYF
14 | TRBJ2-7 | TRBV20-1 | CSAPRLAGGGEQYF
15 | TRBJ2-7 | TRBV19 | CASSHPRGPSYEQYF
14 | TRBJ2-1 | TRBV24-1 | CATSDWNPWNEQFF
15 | TRBJ2-5 | TRBV5-1 | CASSQPGTGGETQYF
17 | TRBJ2-1 | TRBV28 | CASGLTSGSSSYNEQFF
14 | TRBJ1-2 | TRBV18 | CASSNTRTGDGYTF
20 | TRBJ2-2 | TRBV6-5 | CASSYSGDGLPLWDTGELFF
11 | TRBJ1-2 | TRBV30 | CAWSVGGKYTF
15 | TRBJ2-7 | TRBV28 | CASSLSGQGLGEQYF
12 | TRBJ1-1 | TRBV28 | CASHSPNTEAFF
13 | TRBJ2-2 | TRBV6-1 | CASSRQGGGELFF
14 | TRBJ2-4 | TRBV29-1 | CSVARQGASNIQYF
15 | TRBJ1-5 | TRBV7-2 | CASSLDLGAFQPQHF
16 | TRBJ1-3 | TRBV19 | CASSSQGPSSGNTIYF
13 | TRBJ2-7 | TRBV2 | CASSGWGVDEQYF
14 | TRBJ2-7 | TRBV7-2 | CASSVGQGRDEQYF
12 | TRBJ2-7 | TRBV28 | CATDREGIEQYF
14 | TRBJ2-2 | TRBV27 | CASSRVANTGELFF
14 | TRBJ2-7 | TRBV19 | CASNSPGRGYEQYF
13 | TRBJ1-4 | TRBV27 | CASSNLMGEKLFF
19 | TRBJ2-2 | TRBV7-3 | CASSLSSAGGPGNTGELFF
13 | TRBJ1-1 | TRBV6-5 | CASSYGGETEAFF
16 | TRBJ2-1 | TRBV11-2 | CASSLEGWEQYNEQFF
16 | TRBJ2-3 | TRBV5-1 | CASSSAWRRGADTQYF
13 | TRBJ2-1 | TRBV10-2 | CASMGDGFSEQFF
12 | TRBJ1-2 | TRBV29-1 | CSAATPPGGYTF
13 | TRBJ1-2 | TRBV20-1 | CSASDRESLGYTF